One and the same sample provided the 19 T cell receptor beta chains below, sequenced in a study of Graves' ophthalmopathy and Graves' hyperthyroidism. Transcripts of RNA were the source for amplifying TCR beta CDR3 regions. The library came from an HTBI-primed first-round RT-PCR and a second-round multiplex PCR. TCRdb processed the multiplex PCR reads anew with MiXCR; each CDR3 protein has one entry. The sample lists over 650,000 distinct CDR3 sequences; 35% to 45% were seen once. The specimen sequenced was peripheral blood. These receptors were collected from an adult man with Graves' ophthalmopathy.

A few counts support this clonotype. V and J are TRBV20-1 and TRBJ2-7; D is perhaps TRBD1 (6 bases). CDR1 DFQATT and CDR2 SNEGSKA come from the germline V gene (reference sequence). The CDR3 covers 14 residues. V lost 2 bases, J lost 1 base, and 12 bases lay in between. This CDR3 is CSARPGHLSYEQYF. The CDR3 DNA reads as TGCAGTGCTAGACCGGGACATCTGTCCTACGAGCAGTACTTC.

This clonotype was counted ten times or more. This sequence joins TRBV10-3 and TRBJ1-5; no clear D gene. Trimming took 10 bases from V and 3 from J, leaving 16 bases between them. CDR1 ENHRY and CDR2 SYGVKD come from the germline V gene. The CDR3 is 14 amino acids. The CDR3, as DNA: TGTGCCAGCTCCCCAGGTAGGATCAATCAGCCCCAGCATTTT. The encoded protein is CASSPGRINQPQHF.

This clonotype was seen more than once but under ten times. CDR3 in amino acids: CASSMISGGAKGELFF. CDR3 DNA sequence: TGTGCCAGCAGCATGATTAGCGGGGGGGCCAAAGGGGAGCTGTTTTTT. The V gene is TRBV7-3, the J gene TRBJ2-2; 11 positions agree with TRBD2. V was clipped by 5 bases and J by 8 bases; unmatched bases: 10. The CDR3 totals 16 residues. CDR1 SGHTA and CDR2 FQGTGA come from the germline V gene.

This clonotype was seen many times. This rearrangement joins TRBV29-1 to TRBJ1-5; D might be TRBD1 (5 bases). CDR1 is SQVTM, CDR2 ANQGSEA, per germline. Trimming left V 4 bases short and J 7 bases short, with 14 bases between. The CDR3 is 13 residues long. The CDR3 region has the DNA TGCAGCGTTGGGGGGTCCGGATCGCAGCCCCAGCATTTT. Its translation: CSVGGSGSQPQHF.

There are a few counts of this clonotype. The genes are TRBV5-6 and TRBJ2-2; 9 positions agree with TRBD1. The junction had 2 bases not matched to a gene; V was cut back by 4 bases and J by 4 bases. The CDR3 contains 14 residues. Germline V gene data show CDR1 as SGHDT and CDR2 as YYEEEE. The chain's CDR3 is CASSETGGTGELFF. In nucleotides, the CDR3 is TGTGCCAGCAGCGAGACAGGGGGCACCGGGGAGCTGTTTTTT.

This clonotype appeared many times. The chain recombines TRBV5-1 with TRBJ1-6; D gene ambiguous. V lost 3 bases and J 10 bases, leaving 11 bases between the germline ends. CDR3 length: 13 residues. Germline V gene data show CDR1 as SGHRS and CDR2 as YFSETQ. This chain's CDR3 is CASSSRADSPLHF. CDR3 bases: TGCGCCAGCAGCTCAAGAGCTGACTCACCCCTCCACTTT. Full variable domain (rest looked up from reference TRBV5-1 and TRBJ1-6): KAGVTQTPRYLIKTRGQQVTLSCSPISGHRSVSWYQQTPGQGLQFLFEYFSETQRNKGNFPGRFSGRQFSNSRSEMNVSTLELGDSALYLCASSSRADSPLHFGNGTRLTVT.

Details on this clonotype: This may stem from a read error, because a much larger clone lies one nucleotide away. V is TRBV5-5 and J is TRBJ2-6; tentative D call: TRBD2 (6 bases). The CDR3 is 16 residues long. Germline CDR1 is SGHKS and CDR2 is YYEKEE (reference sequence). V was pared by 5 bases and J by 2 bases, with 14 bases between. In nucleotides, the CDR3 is TGTGCCAGCAGTTCTAGCGTATTCCCTGGGGCCAACGTCCTGACTTTC. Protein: CASSSSVFPGANVLTF.

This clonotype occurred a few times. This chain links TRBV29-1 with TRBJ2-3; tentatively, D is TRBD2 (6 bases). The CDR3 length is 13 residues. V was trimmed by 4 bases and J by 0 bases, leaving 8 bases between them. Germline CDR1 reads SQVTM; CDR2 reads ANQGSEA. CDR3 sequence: CSVGGLSTDTQYF. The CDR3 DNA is TGCAGCGTTGGGGGACTTAGCACAGATACGCAGTATTTT.

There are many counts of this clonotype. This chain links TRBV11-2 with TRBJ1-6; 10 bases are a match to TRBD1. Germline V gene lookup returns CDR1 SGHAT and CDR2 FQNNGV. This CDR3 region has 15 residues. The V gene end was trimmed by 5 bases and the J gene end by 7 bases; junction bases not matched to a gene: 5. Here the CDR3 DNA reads TGTGCCAGCAGCCGGCAGGGACAGGGGAATTCACCCCTCCACTTT. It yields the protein CASSRQGQGNSPLHF.

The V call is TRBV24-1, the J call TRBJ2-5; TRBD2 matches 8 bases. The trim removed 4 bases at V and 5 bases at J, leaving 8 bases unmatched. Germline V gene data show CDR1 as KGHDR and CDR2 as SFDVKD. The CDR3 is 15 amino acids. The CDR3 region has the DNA TGTGCCACCAGTGACTTACAGCGGGAGCAGGAGACCCAGTACTTC. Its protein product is CATSDLQREQETQYF.

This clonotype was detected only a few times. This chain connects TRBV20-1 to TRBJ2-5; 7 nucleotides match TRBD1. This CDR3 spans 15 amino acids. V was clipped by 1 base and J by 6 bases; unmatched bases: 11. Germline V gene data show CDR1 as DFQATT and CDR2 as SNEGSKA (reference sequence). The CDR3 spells CSARGFPGQIKTQYF. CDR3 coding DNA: TGCAGTGCTAGAGGGTTCCCGGGACAGATAAAGACCCAGTACTTC.

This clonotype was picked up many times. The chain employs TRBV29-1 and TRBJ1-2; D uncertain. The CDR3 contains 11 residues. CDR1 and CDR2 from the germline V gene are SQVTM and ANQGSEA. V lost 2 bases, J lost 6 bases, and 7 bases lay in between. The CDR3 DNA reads TGCAGCGTTGAACGACGTGATGGCTACACCTTC. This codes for CSVERRDGYTF.

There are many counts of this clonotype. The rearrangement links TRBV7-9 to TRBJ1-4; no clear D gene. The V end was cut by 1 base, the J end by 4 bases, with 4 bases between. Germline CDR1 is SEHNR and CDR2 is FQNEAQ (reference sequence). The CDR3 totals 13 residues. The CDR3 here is CASSLDGNEKLFF. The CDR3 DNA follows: TGTGCCAGCAGCTTAGACGGTAATGAAAAACTGTTTTTT.

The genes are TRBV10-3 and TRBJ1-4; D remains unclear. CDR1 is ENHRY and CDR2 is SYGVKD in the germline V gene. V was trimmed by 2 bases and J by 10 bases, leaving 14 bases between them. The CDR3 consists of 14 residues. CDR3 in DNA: TGTGCCATCAGTGAGACTAGCGGAGTTCGAAAACTGTTTTTT. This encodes CAISETSGVRKLFF.

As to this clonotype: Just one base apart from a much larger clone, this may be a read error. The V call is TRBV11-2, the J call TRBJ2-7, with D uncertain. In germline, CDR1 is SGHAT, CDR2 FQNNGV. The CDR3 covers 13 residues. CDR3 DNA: TGTGCCAGCAGCTTACTCCCCCGCAACGAGCAGTGCTTC. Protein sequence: CASSLLPRNEQCF.

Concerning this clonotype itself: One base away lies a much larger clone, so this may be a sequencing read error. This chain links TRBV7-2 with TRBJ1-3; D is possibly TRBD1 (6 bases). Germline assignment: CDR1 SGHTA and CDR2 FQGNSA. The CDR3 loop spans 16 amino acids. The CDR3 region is CASGLEADSSGNTIYF. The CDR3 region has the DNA TGTGCCAGCGGCTTAGAAGCGGACAGCTCTGGAAACACCATATATTTT.

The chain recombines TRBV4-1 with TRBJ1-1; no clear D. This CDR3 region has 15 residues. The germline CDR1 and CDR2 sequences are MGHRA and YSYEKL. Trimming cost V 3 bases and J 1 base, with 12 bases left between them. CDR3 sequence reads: CASSQLHRGNTEAFF. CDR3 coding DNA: TGCGCCAGCAGCCAGTTACACCGAGGGAACACTGAAGCTTTCTTT.

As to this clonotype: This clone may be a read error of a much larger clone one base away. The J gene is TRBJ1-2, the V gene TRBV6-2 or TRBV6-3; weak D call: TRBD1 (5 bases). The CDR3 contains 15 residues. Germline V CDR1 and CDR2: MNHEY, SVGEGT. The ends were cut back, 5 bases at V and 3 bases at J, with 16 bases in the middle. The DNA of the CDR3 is TGTGCCAGCAGTCCCAGGGCCTACGAGGACTATGGCTACACCTTC. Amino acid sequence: CASSPRAYEDYGYTF.

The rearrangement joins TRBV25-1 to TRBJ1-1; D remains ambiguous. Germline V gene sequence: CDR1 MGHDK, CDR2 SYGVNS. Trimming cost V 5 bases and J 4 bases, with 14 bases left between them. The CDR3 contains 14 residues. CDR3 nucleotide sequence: TGTGCCAGCAGTTTATCTTCCGGGAGCACTGAAGCTTTCTTT. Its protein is CASSLSSGSTEAFF.